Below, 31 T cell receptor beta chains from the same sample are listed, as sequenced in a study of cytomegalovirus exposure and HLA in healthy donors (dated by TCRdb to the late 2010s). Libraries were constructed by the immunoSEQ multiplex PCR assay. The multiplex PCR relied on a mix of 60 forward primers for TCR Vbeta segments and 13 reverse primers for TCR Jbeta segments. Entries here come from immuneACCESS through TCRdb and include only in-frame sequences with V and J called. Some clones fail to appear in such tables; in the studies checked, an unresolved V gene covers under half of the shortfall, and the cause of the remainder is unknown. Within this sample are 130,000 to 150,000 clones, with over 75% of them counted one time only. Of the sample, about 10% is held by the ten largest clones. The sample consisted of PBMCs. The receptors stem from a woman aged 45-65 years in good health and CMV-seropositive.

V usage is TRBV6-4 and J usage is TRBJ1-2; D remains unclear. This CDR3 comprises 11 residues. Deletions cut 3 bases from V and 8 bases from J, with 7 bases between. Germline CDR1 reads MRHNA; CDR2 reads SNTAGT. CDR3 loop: CASSDTMGYTF. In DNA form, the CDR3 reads TGTGCCAGCAGTGATACTATGGGCTACACCTTC.

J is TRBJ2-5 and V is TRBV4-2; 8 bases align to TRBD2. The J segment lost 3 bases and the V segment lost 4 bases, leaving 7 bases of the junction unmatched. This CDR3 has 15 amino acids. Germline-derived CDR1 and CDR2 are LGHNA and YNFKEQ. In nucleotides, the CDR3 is TGTGCCAGCAGCCCCATAGCGGGGATGGAAGAGACCCAGTACTTC. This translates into CASSPIAGMEETQYF.

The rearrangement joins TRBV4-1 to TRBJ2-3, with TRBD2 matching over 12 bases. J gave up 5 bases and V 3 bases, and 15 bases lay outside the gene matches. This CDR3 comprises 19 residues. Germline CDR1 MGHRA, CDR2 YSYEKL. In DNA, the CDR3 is TGCGCCAGCAGCCATGACTCTCGGACTAGCGGGGACCAGGGAGATACGCAGTATTTT. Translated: CASSHDSRTSGDQGDTQYF.

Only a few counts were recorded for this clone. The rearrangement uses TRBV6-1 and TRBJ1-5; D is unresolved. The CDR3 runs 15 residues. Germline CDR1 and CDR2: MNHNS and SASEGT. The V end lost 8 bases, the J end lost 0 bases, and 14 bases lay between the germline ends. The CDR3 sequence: CASRLSRYSNQPQHF. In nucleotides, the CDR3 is TGTGCCAGCCGTTTGAGCCGTTATAGCAATCAGCCCCAGCATTTT.

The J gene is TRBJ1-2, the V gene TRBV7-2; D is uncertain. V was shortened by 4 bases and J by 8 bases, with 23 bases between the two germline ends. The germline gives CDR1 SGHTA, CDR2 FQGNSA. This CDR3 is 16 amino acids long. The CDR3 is CASSSAGGANFGGYTF. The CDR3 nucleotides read TGTGCCAGCAGCTCCGCGGGAGGTGCAAACTTCGGGGGCTACACCTTC.

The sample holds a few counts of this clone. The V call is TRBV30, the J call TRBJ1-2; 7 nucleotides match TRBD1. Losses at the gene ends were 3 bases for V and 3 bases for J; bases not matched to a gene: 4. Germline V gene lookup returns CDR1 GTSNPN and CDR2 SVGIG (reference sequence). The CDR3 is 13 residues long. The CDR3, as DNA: TGTGCCTGGAGGTGGGGGACAGACTATGGCTACACCTTC. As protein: CAWRWGTDYGYTF.

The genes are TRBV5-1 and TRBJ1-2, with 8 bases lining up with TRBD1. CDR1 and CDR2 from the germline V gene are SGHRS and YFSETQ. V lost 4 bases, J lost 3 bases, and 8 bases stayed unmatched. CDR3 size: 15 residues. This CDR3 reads CASSPRTGLDYGYTF. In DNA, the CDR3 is TGCGCCAGCAGCCCCCGGACAGGGTTGGACTATGGCTACACCTTC.

The CDR3 loop reads CASSRFGGGNTEAFF. The DNA for the CDR3 is TGTGCCAGCAGCCGCTTTGGGGGCGGAAACACTGAAGCTTTCTTT. The rearrangement links TRBV4-2 to TRBJ1-1; weak D call: TRBD1 (6 bases). The V and J ends lost 4 bases and 2 bases respectively, with 14 bases between them. Germline-derived CDR1 and CDR2 are LGHNA and YNFKEQ. CDR3 length equals 15 residues.

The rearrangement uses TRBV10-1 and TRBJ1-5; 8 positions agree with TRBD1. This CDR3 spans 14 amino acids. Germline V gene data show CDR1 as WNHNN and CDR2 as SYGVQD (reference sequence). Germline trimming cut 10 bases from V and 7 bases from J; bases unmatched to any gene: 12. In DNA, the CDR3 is TGCGCCATCCTCCGCCAGGGGGCTCCCCAGCCCCAGCATTTT. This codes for CAILRQGAPQPQHF.

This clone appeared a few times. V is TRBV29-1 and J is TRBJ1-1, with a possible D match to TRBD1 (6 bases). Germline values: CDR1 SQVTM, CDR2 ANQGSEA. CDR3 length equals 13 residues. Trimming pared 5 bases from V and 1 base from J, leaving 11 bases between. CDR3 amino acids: CSVSGTWNTEAFF. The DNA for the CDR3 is TGCAGCGTTTCCGGGACATGGAACACTGAAGCTTTCTTT.

The chain's CDR3 is CASSWGANTEAFF. As DNA, the CDR3 is TGTGCCAGCTCCTGGGGCGCGAACACTGAAGCTTTCTTT. This sequence joins TRBV7-6 and TRBJ1-1, with D possibly being TRBD1 (5 bases). CDR1 is SGHVS, CDR2 FNYEAQ, per germline. V was pared by 8 bases and J by 1 base, with 11 bases between. This CDR3 is built from 13 residues.

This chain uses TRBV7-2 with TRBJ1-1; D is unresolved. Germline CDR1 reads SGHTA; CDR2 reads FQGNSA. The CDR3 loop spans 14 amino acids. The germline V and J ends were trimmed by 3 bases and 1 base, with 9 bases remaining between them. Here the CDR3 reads CASSFSAGNTEAFF. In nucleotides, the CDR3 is TGTGCCAGCAGCTTTTCTGCAGGGAACACTGAAGCTTTCTTT.

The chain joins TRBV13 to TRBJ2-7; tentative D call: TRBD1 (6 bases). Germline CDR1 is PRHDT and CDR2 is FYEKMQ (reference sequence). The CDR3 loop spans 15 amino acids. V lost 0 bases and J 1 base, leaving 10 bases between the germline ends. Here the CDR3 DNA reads TGTGCCAGCAGCTTAGGGGCAGGGGTATCCTACGAGCAGTACTTC. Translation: CASSLGAGVSYEQYF.

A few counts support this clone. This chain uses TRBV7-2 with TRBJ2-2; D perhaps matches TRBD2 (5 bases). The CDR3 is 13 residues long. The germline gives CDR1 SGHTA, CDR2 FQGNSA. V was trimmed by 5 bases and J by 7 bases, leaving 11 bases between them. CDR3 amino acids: CASSRGSGGELFF. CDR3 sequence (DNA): TGTGCCAGCAGCCGTGGGAGTGGCGGGGAGCTGTTTTTT.

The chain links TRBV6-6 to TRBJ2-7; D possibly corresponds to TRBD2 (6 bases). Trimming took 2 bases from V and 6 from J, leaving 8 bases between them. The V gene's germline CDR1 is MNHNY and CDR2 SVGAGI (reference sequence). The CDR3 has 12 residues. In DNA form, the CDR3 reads TGTGCCAGCAGTTACGGGGGGATCGAGCAGTACTTC. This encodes CASSYGGIEQYF.

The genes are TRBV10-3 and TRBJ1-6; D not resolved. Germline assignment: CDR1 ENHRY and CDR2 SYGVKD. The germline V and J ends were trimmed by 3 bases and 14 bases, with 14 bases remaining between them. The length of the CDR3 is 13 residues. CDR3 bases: TGTGCCATCAGTGAAGAGGGCGTAGCCACCCTCCACTTT. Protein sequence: CAISEEGVATLHF.

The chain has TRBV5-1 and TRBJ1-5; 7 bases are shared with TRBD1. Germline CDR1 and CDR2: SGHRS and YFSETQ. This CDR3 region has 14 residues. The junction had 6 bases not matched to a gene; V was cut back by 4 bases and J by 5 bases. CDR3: CASSQSTGDQPQHF. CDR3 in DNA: TGCGCCAGCAGCCAATCTACAGGGGATCAGCCCCAGCATTTT.

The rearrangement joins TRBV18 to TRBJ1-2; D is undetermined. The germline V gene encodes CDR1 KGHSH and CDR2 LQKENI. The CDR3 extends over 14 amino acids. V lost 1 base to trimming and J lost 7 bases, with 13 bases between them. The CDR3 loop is CASSPREGIGGYTF. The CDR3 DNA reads TGTGCCAGCTCACCACGTGAGGGTATAGGTGGCTACACCTTC.

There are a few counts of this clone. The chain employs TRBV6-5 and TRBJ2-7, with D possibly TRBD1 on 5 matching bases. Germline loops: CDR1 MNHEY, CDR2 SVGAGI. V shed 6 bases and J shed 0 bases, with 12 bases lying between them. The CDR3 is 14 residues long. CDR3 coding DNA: TGTGCCAGCAGAGACAGAATTAGCTCCTACGAGCAGTACTTC. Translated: CASRDRISSYEQYF.

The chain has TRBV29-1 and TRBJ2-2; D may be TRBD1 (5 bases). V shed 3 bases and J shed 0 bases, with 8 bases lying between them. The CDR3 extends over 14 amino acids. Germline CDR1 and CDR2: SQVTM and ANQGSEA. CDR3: CSVEGRANTGELFF. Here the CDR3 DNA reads TGCAGCGTTGAGGGCAGGGCGAACACCGGGGAGCTGTTTTTT.

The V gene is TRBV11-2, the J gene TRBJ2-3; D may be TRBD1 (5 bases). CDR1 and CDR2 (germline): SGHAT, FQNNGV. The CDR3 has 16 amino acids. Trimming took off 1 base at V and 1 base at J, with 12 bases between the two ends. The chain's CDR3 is CASSLAAGRRTDTQYF. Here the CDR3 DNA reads TGTGCCAGCAGCTTAGCGGCAGGGCGGCGCACAGATACGCAGTATTTT.

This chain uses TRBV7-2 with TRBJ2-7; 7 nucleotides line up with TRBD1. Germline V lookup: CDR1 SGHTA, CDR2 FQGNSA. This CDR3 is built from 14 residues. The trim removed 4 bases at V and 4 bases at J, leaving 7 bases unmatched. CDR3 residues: CASSYRQGGYEQYF. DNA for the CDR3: TGTGCCAGCAGCTACCGACAGGGTGGTTACGAGCAGTACTTC.

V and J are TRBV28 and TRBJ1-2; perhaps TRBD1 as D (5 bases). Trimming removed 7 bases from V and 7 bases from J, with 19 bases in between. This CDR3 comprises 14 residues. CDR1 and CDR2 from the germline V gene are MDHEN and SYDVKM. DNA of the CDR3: TGTGCCAGCACCATTGCGGCCGACAGTGGTGGCTACACCTTC. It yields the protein CASTIAADSGGYTF.

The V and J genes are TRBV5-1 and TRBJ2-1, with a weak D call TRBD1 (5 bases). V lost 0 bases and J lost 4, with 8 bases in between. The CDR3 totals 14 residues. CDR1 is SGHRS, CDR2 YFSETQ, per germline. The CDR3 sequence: CASSLGGPYNEQFF. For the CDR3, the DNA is TGCGCCAGCAGCTTGGGGGGCCCATACAATGAGCAGTTCTTC.

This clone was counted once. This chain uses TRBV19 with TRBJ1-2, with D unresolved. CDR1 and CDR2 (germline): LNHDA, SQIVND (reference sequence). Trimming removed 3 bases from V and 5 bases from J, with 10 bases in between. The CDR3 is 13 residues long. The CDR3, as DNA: TGTGCCAGTAGTATGGGCACGATGTATGGCTACACCTTC. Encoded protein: CASSMGTMYGYTF.

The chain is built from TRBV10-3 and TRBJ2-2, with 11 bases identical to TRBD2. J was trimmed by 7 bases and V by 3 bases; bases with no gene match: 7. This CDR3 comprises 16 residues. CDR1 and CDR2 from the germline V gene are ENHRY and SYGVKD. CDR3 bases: TGTGCCATCAGTGAATTTAGCGGGGGGGCCGGCGGGGAGCTGTTTTTT. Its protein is CAISEFSGGAGGELFF.

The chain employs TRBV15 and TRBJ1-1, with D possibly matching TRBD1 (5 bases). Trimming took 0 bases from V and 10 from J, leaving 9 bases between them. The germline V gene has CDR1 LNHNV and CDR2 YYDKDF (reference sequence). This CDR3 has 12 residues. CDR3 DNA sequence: TGTGCCACCAGCAGAGATCGACAGTTAGCTTTCTTT. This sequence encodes CATSRDRQLAFF.

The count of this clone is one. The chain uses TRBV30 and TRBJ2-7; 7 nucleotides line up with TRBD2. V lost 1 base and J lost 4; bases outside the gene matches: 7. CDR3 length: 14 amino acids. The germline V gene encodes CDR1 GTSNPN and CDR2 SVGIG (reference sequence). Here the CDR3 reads CAWSAGGGGYEQYF. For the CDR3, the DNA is TGTGCCTGGAGTGCTGGCGGGGGTGGGTACGAGCAGTACTTC.

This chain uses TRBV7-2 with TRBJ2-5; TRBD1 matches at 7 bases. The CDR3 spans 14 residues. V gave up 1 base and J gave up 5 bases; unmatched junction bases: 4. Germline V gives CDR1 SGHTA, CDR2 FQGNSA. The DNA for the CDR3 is TGTGCCAGCAGCTTAGAGGGGGCCAGGGAGACCCAGTACTTC. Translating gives CASSLEGARETQYF.

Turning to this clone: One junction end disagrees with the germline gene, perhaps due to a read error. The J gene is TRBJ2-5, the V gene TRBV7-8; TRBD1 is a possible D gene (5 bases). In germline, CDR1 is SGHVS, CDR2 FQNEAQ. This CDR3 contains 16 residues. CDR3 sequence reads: CASSDKYQGGQGTQYF. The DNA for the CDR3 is TGTGCCAGCAGCGACAAATATCAGGGCGGCCAAGGGACCCAGTACTTC.

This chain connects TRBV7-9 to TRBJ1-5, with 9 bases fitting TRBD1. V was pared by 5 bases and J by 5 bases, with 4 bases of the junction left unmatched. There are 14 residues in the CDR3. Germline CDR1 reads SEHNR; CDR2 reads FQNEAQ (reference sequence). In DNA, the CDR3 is TGTGCCAGCAGCACAGGGGGCCATGATCAGCCCCAGCATTTT. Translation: CASSTGGHDQPQHF.